The entry below describes one TCR beta chain. The sample is drawn from a study of Graves' ophthalmopathy and Graves' hyperthyroidism. The study excluded patients with other autoimmune diseases, uncontrolled infections, pregnancy or lactation. Thyroid ultrasound, orbital computed tomography, TRAb, serum thyroxine and clinical symptoms formed the basis of diagnosis. The CDR3 length is 18 residues. Losses at the gene ends were 3 bases for V and 5 bases for J; bases not matched to a gene: 16. Germline-derived CDR1 and CDR2 are LNHDA and SQIVND (reference sequence). The TCR beta CDR3 regions underwent amplification from RNA transcripts. The workflow started with a first-round RT-PCR run with HTBI primers and then moved on to a second-round multiplex PCR. TCRdb re-analysed the multiplex PCR reads in MiXCR, keeping a single row per CDR3 protein. The sample lists around 660,000 distinct CDR3 sequences; approximately 39% were seen once.

Sequenced material: peripheral blood. The rearrangement joins TRBV19 to TRBJ1-5; 7 nucleotides match TRBD1. The clonotype originates from an adult man with Graves' ophthalmopathy. The chain's CDR3 is CASSMGATGFWADQPQHF. Here the CDR3 DNA reads TGTGCCAGTAGTATGGGGGCGACAGGGTTCTGGGCAGATCAGCCCCAGCATTTT.